This TCR beta chain comes out of a study of T cells after yellow fever vaccination. At the level of the study: Fractions with few cells were prepared using SMART-Seq v4 Ultra Low Input. Study conclusions and caveats: Secondary responses were weaker yet peaked faster, day 5 versus 15.

Universal primer sites and UMIs were introduced during 5'RACE template-switching synthesis of TCR cDNA. TCRdb processed the 5' RACE reads anew with MiXCR; each CDR3 protein has one entry. The repertoire holds about 22,000 distinct CDR3 sequences, with 4% to 6% as singletons. The sample holds many counts of this clonotype. The sequencing used PBMCs, either bulk or a sorted T-cell subset (CD4+, CD8+, memory, or dextramer-sorted; not recorded which), collected about 49 days after the first yellow fever vaccination. The source is a man aged 18 to 30 who received the YFV17D yellow fever vaccine.

CDR3 sequence: CASSLASTSPTDTQYF. CDR3 coding DNA: TGTGCCAGCAGCTTGGCGTCGACTTCCCCCACGGATACGCAGTATTTT. The gene calls are TRBV5-8 and TRBJ2-3; D is ambiguous. The CDR3 loop spans 16 amino acids. In germline, CDR1 is SGHTS, CDR2 YDEGEE. V lost 0 bases, J lost 6 bases, and 17 bases lay in between.